This TCR beta chain was obtained from a study of cytotoxic CD8 clonotypes in ibrutinib-treated CLL. Study summary: There were, on average, about 250,000 productive templates and 80,000 to 100,000 productive rearrangements per sample.

On this clone: What it binds is not known.

Assay used: immunoSEQ multiplex PCR; TCRdb lists only in-frame clones, some missing. Of over 120,000 clones in the sample, 75% to 85% are singletons; the top ten hold about 7.4%. This CDR3 is 14 amino acids long. Points from the study as a whole: Against age-matched healthy donors, baseline clonality ran higher and tracked circulating CD8+ T-cell counts. The clonality rise at ibrutinib response reflected private clonotype expansion.

V gene TRBV21-1 combines with J gene TRBJ1-2. TRBV21-1 is termed a pseudogene. This material consisted of PBMCs, taken after 36 months of ibrutinib treatment. This TCR was sampled from a human donor with chronic lymphocytic leukemia. CDR3 nucleotide sequence: TGTGCCAGCAGCCCAGGGGGGGATATCTATGGCTACACCTTC. Protein sequence: CASSPGGDIYGYTF.